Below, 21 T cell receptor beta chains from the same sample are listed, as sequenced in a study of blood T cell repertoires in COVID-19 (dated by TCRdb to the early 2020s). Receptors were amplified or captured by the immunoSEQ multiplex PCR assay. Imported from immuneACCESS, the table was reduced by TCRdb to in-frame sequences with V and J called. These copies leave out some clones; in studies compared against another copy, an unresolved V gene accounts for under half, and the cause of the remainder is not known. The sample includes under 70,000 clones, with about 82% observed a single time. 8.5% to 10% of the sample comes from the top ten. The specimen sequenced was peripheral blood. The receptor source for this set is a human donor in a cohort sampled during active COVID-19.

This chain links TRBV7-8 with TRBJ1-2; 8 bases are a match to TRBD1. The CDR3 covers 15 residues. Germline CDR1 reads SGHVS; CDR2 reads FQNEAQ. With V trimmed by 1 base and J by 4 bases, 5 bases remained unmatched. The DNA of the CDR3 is TGTGCCAGCAGCTTAGGGGGACAGGAGGCCTATGGCTACACCTTC. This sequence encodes CASSLGGQEAYGYTF.

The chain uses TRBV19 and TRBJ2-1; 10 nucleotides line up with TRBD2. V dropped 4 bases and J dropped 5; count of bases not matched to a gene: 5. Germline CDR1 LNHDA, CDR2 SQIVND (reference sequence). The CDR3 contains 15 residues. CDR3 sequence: CASSNPGTSDNEQFF. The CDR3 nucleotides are TGTGCCAGTAGTAACCCCGGGACTAGCGACAATGAGCAGTTCTTC.

As DNA, the CDR3 is TGTGCCAGCAGCACCGGGAGCTCCTACAATGAGCAGTTCTTC. Its translation: CASSTGSSYNEQFF. The genes are TRBV5-4 and TRBJ2-1; D might be TRBD2 (6 bases). The CDR3 runs 14 residues. V shed 4 bases and J shed 0 bases, with 8 bases lying between them. The germline V gene encodes CDR1 SGHNT and CDR2 YYREEE (reference sequence). The complete variable domain, with remaining parts taken from reference TRBV5-4 and TRBJ2-1, reads ETGVTQSPTHLIKTRGQQVTLRCSSQSGHNTVSWYQQALGQGPQFIFQYYREEENGRGNFPPRFSGLQFPNYSSELNVNALELDDSALYLCASSTGSSYNEQFFGPGTRLTVL.

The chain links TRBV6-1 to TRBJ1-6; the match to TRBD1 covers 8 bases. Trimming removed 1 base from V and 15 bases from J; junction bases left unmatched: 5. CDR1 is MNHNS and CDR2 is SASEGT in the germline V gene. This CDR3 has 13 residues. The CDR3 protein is CASSEGTGRILHF. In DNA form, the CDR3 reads TGTGCCAGCAGTGAAGGGACAGGGAGAATCCTCCACTTT.

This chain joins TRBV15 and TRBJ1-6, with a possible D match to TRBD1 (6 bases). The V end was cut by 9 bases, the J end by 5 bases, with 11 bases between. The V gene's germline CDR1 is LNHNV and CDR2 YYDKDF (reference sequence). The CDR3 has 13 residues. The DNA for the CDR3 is TGTGCCACTGGGGGCAGGGATAATTCACCCCTCCACTTT. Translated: CATGGRDNSPLHF. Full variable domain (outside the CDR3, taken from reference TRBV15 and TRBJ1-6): DAMVIQNPRYQVTQFGKPVTLSCSQTLNHNVMYWYQQKSSQAPKLLFHYYDKDFNNEADTPDNFQSRRPNTSFCFLDIRSPGLGDTAMYLCATGGRDNSPLHFGNGTRLTVT.

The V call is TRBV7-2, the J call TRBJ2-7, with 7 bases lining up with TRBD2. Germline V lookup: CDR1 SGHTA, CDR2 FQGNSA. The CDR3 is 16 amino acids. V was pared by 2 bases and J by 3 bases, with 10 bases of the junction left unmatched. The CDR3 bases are TGTGCCAGCAGCTTACAGACTAGCCTAAGCTTCTACGAGCAGTACTTC. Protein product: CASSLQTSLSFYEQYF.

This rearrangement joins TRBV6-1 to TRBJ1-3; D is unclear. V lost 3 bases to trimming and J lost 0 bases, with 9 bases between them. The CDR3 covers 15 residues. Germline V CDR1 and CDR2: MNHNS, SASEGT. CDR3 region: CASSDEVASGNTIYF. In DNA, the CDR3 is TGTGCCAGCAGTGATGAGGTCGCCTCTGGAAACACCATATATTTT.

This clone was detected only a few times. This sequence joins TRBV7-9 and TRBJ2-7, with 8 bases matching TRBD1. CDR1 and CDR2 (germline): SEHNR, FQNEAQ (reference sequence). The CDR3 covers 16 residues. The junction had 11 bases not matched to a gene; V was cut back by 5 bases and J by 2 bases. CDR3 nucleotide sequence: TGTGCCAGCAGCCCCCAGGGGGCCGACAGACCCTACGAGCAGTACTTC. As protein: CASSPQGADRPYEQYF.

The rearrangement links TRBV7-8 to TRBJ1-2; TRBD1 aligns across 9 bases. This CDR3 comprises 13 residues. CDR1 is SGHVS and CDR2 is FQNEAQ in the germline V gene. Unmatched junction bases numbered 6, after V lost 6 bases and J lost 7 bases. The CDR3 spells CASSPTGGRGYTF. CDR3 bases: TGTGCCAGCAGTCCTACAGGGGGCCGTGGCTACACCTTC.

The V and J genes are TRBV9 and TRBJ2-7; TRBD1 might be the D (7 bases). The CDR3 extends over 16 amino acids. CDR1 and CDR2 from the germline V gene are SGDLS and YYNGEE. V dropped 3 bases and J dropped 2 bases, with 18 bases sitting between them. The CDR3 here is CASSEGRQGEAYEQYF. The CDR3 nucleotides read TGTGCCAGCAGCGAGGGCAGGCAGGGGGAGGCCTACGAGCAGTACTTC. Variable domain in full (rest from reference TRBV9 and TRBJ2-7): DSGVTQTPKHLITATGQRVTLRCSPRSGDLSVYWYQQSLDQGLQFLIQYYNGEERAKGNILERFSAQQFPDLHSELNLSSLELGDSALYFCASSEGRQGEAYEQYFGPGTRLTVT.

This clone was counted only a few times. The CDR3 sequence is CASSSRLASTGELFF. The CDR3 DNA sequence: TGTGCCAGCAGTTCGAGGCTAGCGAGTACCGGGGAGCTGTTTTTT. This chain links TRBV7-2 with TRBJ2-2; D might be TRBD2 (6 bases). Trimming took off 6 bases at V and 5 bases at J, with 16 bases between the two ends. Per the germline V gene, CDR1 is SGHTA and CDR2 is FQGNSA. The CDR3 runs 15 residues. The whole variable domain, filled in from reference TRBV7-2 and TRBJ2-2, reads GAGVSQSPSNKVTEKGKDVELRCDPISGHTALYWYRQSLGQGLEFLIYFQGNSAPDKSGLPSDRFSAERTGGSVSTLTIQRTQQEDSAVYLCASSSRLASTGELFFGEGSRLTVL.

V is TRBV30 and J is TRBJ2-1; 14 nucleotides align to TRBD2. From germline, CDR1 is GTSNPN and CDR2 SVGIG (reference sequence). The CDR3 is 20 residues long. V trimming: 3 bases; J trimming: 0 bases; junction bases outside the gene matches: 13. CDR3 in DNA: TGTGCCTGGAGGGACTCCAAGGGACTAGCGGGGGTGAGCTCCTACAATGAGCAGTTCTTC. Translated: CAWRDSKGLAGVSSYNEQFF.

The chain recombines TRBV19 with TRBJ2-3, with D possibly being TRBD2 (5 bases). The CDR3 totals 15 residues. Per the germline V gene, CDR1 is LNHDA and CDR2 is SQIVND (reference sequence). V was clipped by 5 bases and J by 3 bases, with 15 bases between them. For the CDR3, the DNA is TGTGCCAGTAGTCCTCGGATAGCGCCGACAGATACGCAGTATTTT. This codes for CASSPRIAPTDTQYF.

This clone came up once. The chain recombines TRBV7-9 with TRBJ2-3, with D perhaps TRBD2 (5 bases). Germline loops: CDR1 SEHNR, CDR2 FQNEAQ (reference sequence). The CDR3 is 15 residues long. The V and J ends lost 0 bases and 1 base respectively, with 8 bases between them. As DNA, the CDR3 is TGTGCCAGCAGCTTAGCGGGAGTGGGCACAGATACGCAGTATTTT. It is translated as CASSLAGVGTDTQYF. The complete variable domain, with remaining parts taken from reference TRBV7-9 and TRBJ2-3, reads DTGVSQNPRHKITKRGQNVTFRCDPISEHNRLYWYRQTLGQGPEFLTYFQNEAQLEKSRLLSDRFSAERPKGSFSTLEIQRTEQGDSAMYLCASSLAGVGTDTQYFGPGTRLTVL.

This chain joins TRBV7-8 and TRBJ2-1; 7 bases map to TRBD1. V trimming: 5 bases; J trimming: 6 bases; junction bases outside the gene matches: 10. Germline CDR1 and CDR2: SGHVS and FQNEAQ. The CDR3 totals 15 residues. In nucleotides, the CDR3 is TGTGCCAGCAGCCCTCTTACAGGGGAGAGCAATGAGCAGTTCTTC. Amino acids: CASSPLTGESNEQFF.

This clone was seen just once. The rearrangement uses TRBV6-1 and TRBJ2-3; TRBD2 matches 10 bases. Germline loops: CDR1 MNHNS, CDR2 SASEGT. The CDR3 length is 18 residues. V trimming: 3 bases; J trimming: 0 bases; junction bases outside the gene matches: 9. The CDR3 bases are TGTGCCAGCAGTGACAGCGGGAGGGCAAGATCTAGCACAGATACGCAGTATTTT. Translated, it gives CASSDSGRARSSTDTQYF.

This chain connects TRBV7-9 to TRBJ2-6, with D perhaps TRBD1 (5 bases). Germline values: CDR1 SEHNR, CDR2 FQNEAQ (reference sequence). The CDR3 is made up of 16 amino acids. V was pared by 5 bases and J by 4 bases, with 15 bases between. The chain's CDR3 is CASSAFKGRGANVLTF. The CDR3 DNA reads TGTGCCAGCAGCGCCTTTAAGGGGCGCGGGGCCAACGTCCTGACTTTC.

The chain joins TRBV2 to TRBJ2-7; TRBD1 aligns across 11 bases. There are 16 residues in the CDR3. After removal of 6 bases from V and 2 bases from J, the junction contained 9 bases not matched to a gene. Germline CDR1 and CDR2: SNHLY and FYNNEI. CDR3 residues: CASSPGQGAIAYEQYF. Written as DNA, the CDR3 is TGTGCCAGCAGCCCAGGACAGGGGGCGATTGCCTACGAGCAGTACTTC. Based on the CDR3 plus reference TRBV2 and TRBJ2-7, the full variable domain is EPEVTQTPSHQVTQMGQEVILRCVPISNHLYFYWYRQILGQKVEFLVSFYNNEISEKSEIFDDQFSVERPDGSNFTLKIRSTKLEDSAMYFCASSPGQGAIAYEQYFGPGTRLTVT.

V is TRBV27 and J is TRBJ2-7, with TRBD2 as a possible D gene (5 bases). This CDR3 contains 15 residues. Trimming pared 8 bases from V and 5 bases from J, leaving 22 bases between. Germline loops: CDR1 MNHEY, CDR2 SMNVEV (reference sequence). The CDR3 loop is CASSSAGLSFHEQYF. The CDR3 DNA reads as TGTGCCAGCTCCTCTGCGGGCCTTAGTTTCCACGAGCAGTACTTC.

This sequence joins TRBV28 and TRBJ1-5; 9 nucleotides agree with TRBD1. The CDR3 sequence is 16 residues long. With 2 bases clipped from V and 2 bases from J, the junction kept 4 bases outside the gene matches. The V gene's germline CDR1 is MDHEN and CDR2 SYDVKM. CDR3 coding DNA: TGTGCCAGCAGTTTAACAGGGGGCGCTGGCAATCAGCCCCAGCATTTT. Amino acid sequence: CASSLTGGAGNQPQHF.

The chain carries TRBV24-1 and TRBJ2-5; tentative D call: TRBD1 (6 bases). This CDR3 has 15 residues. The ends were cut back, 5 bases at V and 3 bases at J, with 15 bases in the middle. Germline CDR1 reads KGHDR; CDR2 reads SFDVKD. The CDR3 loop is CATSVAVDSEETQYF. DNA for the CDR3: TGTGCCACCAGTGTGGCGGTGGACAGTGAAGAGACCCAGTACTTC.